Shown below are 2 T cell receptor beta chains from a single sample sequenced in a study of T cell repertoires in cytomegalovirus infection. TCRdb analysed the reads with MiXCR anew, one entry per CDR3 protein. The sample yields 150,000 to 200,000 distinct CDR3 sequences, approximately 18% seen once. The material sequenced was CD8+ T cells from PBMCs. These receptors all stem from a human donor in good health (CMV status not recorded). Some clones in this sample may be carry-over from other donors' samples.

The rearrangement links TRBV11-2 to TRBJ1-3; no clear D gene. CDR3 size: 16 residues. Trimming removed 0 bases at V and 1 base at J, with 10 bases between. Germline loops: CDR1 SGHAT, CDR2 FQNNGV. The CDR3: CASSLEYSGSGNTIYF. DNA for the CDR3: TGTGCCAGCAGCTTAGAGTATTCCGGTTCTGGAAACACCATATATTTT.

This chain joins TRBV6-2 or TRBV6-3 and TRBJ1-1, with 7 bases matching TRBD1. The V gene's germline CDR1 is MNHEY and CDR2 SVGEGT. This CDR3 is 16 amino acids long. The junction had 4 bases not matched to a gene; V was cut back by 0 bases and J by 0 bases. The CDR3, as DNA: TGTGCCAGCAGTTACTCGACAGGGACTCTGAACACTGAAGCTTTCTTT. It specifies CASSYSTGTLNTEAFF.